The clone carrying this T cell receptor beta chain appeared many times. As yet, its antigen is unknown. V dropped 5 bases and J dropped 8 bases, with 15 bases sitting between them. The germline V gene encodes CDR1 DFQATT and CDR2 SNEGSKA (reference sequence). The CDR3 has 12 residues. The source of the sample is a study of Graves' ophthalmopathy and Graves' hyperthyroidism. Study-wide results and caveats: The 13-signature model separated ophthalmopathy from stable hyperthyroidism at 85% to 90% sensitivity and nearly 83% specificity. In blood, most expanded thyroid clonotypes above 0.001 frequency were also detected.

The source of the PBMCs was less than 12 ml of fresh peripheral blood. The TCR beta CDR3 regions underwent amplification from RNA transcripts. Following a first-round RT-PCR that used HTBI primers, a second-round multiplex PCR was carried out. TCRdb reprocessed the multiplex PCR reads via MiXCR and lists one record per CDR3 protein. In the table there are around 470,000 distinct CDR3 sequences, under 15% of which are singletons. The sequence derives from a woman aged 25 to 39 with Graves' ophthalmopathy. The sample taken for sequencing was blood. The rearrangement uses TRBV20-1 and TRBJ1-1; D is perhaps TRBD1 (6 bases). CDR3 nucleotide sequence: TGCAGTGCTCGCGGACAGAGGGTGGAAGCTTTCTTT. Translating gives CSARGQRVEAFF.